The 21 T cell receptor beta chains below were found in one sample sequenced in a study of CD8 T cells in ankylosing spondylitis. Using its own MiXCR run on the 5' RACE reads, TCRdb lists one record per CDR3 protein. This table has 350,000 or so distinct CDR3 sequences, 14% to 15% appearing once. Sequenced: blood, either unsorted or a sorted T cell fraction (not recorded which). The receptors were sampled from a male donor with ankylosing spondylitis or in good health (not recorded which).

This clonotype has a count of ten or more. The CDR3: CASSLRRDSYNEQFF. The CDR3 DNA follows: TGTGCCAGCAGTTTAAGACGGGACTCCTACAATGAGCAGTTCTTC. This chain connects TRBV12-3 or TRBV12-4 to TRBJ2-1, with a tentative D call TRBD2 (5 bases). This CDR3 comprises 15 residues. With 2 bases removed from V and 0 bases from J, the gap between germline ends came to 8 bases.

The table lists this clonotype with many counts. V and J are TRBV5-1 and TRBJ2-1; D might be TRBD1 (6 bases). The CDR3 extends over 16 amino acids. Trimming took off 3 bases at V and 4 bases at J, with 17 bases between the two ends. CDR1 and CDR2 from the germline V gene are SGHRS and YFSETQ. CDR3 bases: TGCGCCAGCAGCTCCGTGGAGAGAGGGGGTTACAATGAGCAGTTCTTC. Amino acid sequence: CASSSVERGGYNEQFF.

This clonotype was found a few times. As DNA, the CDR3 is TGCAGCGTGAGGACCCTTCGGGGGAACACCGGGGAGCTGTTTTTT. It codes for CSVRTLRGNTGELFF. This chain connects TRBV29-1 to TRBJ2-2; a weak D match, TRBD2 (5 bases). Deletions cut 6 bases from V and 1 base from J, with 15 bases between. This CDR3 is 15 amino acids long. Germline V gives CDR1 SQVTM, CDR2 ANQGSEA.

This clonotype was seen many times. The rearrangement links TRBV5-1 to TRBJ2-3, with D perhaps matching TRBD2 (6 bases). The CDR3 contains 15 residues. The V end was cut by 0 bases, the J end by 0 bases, with 8 bases between. In germline, CDR1 is SGHRS, CDR2 YFSETQ. The CDR3 DNA is TGCGCCAGCAGCTTGGAAGGGAGGAGCACAGATACGCAGTATTTT. Translated: CASSLEGRSTDTQYF.

This clonotype was observed a handful of times. The rearrangement links TRBV20-1 to TRBJ2-7; D may be TRBD1 (5 bases). The CDR3 runs to 12 residues. Germline CDR1 reads DFQATT; CDR2 reads SNEGSKA (reference sequence). With 4 bases removed from V and 5 bases from J, the gap between germline ends came to 12 bases. The DNA for the CDR3 is TGCAGTGCTATGAAGGCAGGGCACGAGCAGTACTTC. Encoded protein: CSAMKAGHEQYF.

The chain carries TRBV5-1 and TRBJ1-1; 8 bases line up with TRBD1. There are 14 residues in the CDR3. CDR1 is SGHRS, CDR2 YFSETQ, per germline. Trimming took 0 bases from V and 8 from J; bases not matched to a gene: 6. The CDR3 here is CASSLDSRGQEAFF. The CDR3 bases are TGCGCCAGCAGCTTGGATTCCAGGGGGCAGGAAGCTTTCTTT. The full variable domain, completed using reference TRBV5-1 and TRBJ1-1, is KAGVTQTPRYLIKTRGQQVTLSCSPISGHRSVSWYQQTPGQGLQFLFEYFSETQRNKGNFPGRFSGRQFSNSRSEMNVSTLELGDSALYLCASSLDSRGQEAFFGQGTRLTVV.

The chain uses TRBV27 and TRBJ2-7; D may be TRBD1 or TRBD2 (7 bases each). The CDR3 has 14 residues. The germline V gene encodes CDR1 MNHEY and CDR2 SMNVEV (reference sequence). The V and J ends lost 5 bases and 0 bases respectively, with 11 bases between them. The CDR3 reads CASSKRDSSYEQYF. DNA for the CDR3: TGTGCCAGCAGTAAGCGGGACAGCTCCTACGAGCAGTACTTC.

In its sample, this clonotype was seen many times. This chain connects TRBV12-3 or TRBV12-4 to TRBJ2-1; 10 nucleotides align to TRBD2. Trimming took 6 bases from V and 7 from J; bases not matched to a gene: 15. The CDR3 extends over 17 amino acids. This chain's CDR3 is CASRPSGTSGAGNEQFF. CDR3 in DNA: TGTGCCAGCAGACCTTCGGGTACTAGCGGGGCCGGGAATGAGCAGTTCTTC.

This clonotype was seen only a few times. This chain connects TRBV5-1 to TRBJ2-5, with D possibly TRBD2 on 5 matching bases. The germline CDR1 and CDR2 sequences are SGHRS and YFSETQ. This CDR3 spans 15 amino acids. Between the trimmed V and J ends, which lost 4 bases and 4 bases, there was a span of 17 bases. CDR3 loop: CASSGSRVAGETQYF. The DNA for the CDR3 is TGCGCCAGCAGCGGGTCGAGGGTCGCCGGAGAGACCCAGTACTTC.

The chain joins TRBV12-3 or TRBV12-4 to TRBJ2-3; tentatively, D is TRBD2 (6 bases). The germline V and J ends were trimmed by 7 bases and 4 bases, with 15 bases remaining between them. The CDR3 is 14 amino acids. The CDR3, as DNA: TGTGCCAGCACCAACGATTGGGGGGCAGATACGCAGTATTTT. Protein product: CASTNDWGADTQYF.

A few counts support this clonotype. This chain uses TRBV3-1 with TRBJ2-1; D gene ambiguous. There are 17 residues in the CDR3. The germline CDR1 and CDR2 sequences are LGHDT and YNNKEL (reference sequence). Trimming removed 0 bases at V and 0 bases at J, with 12 bases between. The CDR3 sequence: CASSQDRWVSSYNEQFF. The CDR3 nucleotides are TGTGCCAGCAGCCAAGATCGGTGGGTGAGCTCCTACAATGAGCAGTTCTTC.

The chain is built from TRBV12-3 or TRBV12-4 and TRBJ2-7; D unclear. This CDR3 region has 11 residues. V was trimmed by 8 bases and J by 7 bases, leaving 12 bases between them. CDR3 sequence reads: CASSRLGEQYF. The CDR3 DNA sequence: TGTGCCAGCTCCCGCCTTGGAGAGCAGTACTTC.

This rearrangement joins TRBV5-6 to TRBJ2-7, with no clear D. CDR3 length: 14 amino acids. From germline, CDR1 is SGHDT and CDR2 YYEEEE. Between the trimmed V and J ends, which lost 1 base and 2 bases, there was a span of 10 bases. As DNA, the CDR3 is TGTGCCAGCAGCTTGCCGACGGCCCCCTACGAGCAGTACTTC. Translated, it gives CASSLPTAPYEQYF.

This clonotype occurred a few times. The chain is built from TRBV15 and TRBJ2-5, with TRBD2 as a possible D gene (6 bases). Germline CDR1 LNHNV, CDR2 YYDKDF (reference sequence). This CDR3 is built from 16 residues. The V end lost 4 bases, the J end lost 4 bases, and 19 bases lay between the germline ends. The CDR3 nucleotides are TGTGCCACCAGCATAAATGGGAGGACGTTAGGAGAGACCCAGTACTTC. Translated: CATSINGRTLGETQYF.

This clonotype was found a few times. The chain links TRBV24-1 to TRBJ1-2, with unresolved D. The V gene's germline CDR1 is KGHDR and CDR2 SFDVKD. V dropped 5 bases and J dropped 0 bases, with 9 bases sitting between them. The CDR3 totals 14 residues. The CDR3 reads CATSVTVPNYGYTF. DNA for the CDR3: TGTGCCACCAGTGTCACGGTTCCTAACTATGGCTACACCTTC.

The chain joins TRBV3-1 to TRBJ1-3; the match to TRBD1 covers 9 bases. V shed 2 bases, J shed 1 base, and the junction held 6 bases outside the gene matches. The CDR3 runs 17 residues. Germline CDR1 LGHDT, CDR2 YNNKEL (reference sequence). CDR3 nucleotide sequence: TGTGCCAGCAGCCAACCCCAAGGACAGGGGTCTGGAAACACCATATATTTT. Amino acid sequence: CASSQPQGQGSGNTIYF.

This clonotype has a handful of counts. The rearrangement links TRBV7-8 to TRBJ2-5, with 7 bases that match TRBD1. V lost 7 bases to trimming and J lost 5 bases; unmatched junction nucleotides: 10. CDR3 length equals 14 residues. Germline lookup yields CDR1 SGHVS and CDR2 FQNEAQ. Here the CDR3 reads CASNPDRFRETQYF. CDR3 in DNA: TGTGCCAGCAACCCGGACAGGTTTAGGGAGACCCAGTACTTC. Together with reference TRBV7-8 and TRBJ2-5, the CDR3 gives the full variable domain: GAGVSQSPRYKVAKRGQDVALRCDPISGHVSLFWYQQALGQGPEFLTYFQNEAQLDKSGLPSDRFFAERPEGSVSTLKIQRTQQEDSAVYLCASNPDRFRETQYFGPGTRLLVL.

This clonotype was detected once. As DNA, the CDR3 is TGTGCCAGCAGCCGCGGGACTAGCGGGAGTTGGGGCACAGATACGCAGTATTTT. Its translation is CASSRGTSGSWGTDTQYF. The rearrangement uses TRBV14 and TRBJ2-3; 14 nucleotides line up with TRBD2. Losses at the gene ends were 4 bases for V and 1 base for J; bases not matched to a gene: 7. This CDR3 contains 18 residues. In germline, CDR1 is SGHDN, CDR2 FVKESK.

In this sample, this clonotype turned up many times. J is TRBJ1-2 and V is TRBV29-1; 8 bases are a match to TRBD1. CDR3 length: 12 amino acids. From germline, CDR1 is SQVTM and CDR2 ANQGSEA. Trimming at V came to 5 bases and at J to 4 bases, leaving 3 bases not matched to a gene. The CDR3 DNA reads TGCAGCGTTTCGGGACAGGCCTATGGCTACACCTTC. This gives the protein CSVSGQAYGYTF.

Only a few counts were recorded for this clonotype. The V gene is TRBV6-1, the J gene TRBJ1-1; no firm D call. This CDR3 has 14 amino acids. V shed 6 bases and J shed 0 bases, with 11 bases lying between them. Looked up from germline, CDR1 is MNHNS and CDR2 is SASEGT. CDR3 protein: CASSSLDVNTEAFF. The CDR3 region has the DNA TGTGCCAGCAGCTCCCTAGACGTGAACACTGAAGCTTTCTTT.

The chain couples TRBV6-1 to TRBJ2-3; 9 bases map to TRBD2. Trimming took 8 bases from V and 4 from J; bases not matched to a gene: 7. CDR1 and CDR2 (germline): MNHNS, SASEGT. CDR3 length equals 14 residues. The CDR3 reads CASAAGGRSDTQYF. The CDR3 nucleotides are TGTGCCAGCGCGGCGGGGGGGCGTTCAGATACGCAGTATTTT.